This T cell receptor (beta chain) originates from a study of T-cell memory formation after mild COVID-19. This clonotype was picked up a small number of times. No antigen is known for it. It was 5'RACE with constant-segment primers that produced the TCR alpha and TCR beta cDNA libraries, which carried sample barcodes and UMIs. TCRdb re-called the 5' RACE reads through MiXCR, storing one row per CDR3 protein. The profile shows approximately 150,000 distinct CDR3 sequences, about 14% of them singletons. General observations from the study: CD4/CD8 balance characterized clones contracting day 15 to 85, and CD4+ skew characterized later expanders. Some clones that responded turned up in pre-infection memory, which suggests that cross-reactive memory joined in.

The CDR3 has 15 amino acids. The V and J ends lost 4 bases and 0 bases respectively, with 13 bases between them. Germline V gene lookup returns CDR1 DFQATT and CDR2 SNEGSKA (reference sequence). The sequence was collected from an adult woman who had mild COVID-19 (a few samples of this study predate the infection). Cell type and time point are not known. The chain uses TRBV20-1 and TRBJ2-1; D tentatively fits TRBD1 or TRBD2 (5 bases each). The source material was PBMCs or a T cell subset sorted from them (not recorded which). CDR3 loop: CSATSGTYSYNEQFF. The CDR3 bases are TGCAGTGCTACTTCGGGGACGTACTCCTACAATGAGCAGTTCTTC.